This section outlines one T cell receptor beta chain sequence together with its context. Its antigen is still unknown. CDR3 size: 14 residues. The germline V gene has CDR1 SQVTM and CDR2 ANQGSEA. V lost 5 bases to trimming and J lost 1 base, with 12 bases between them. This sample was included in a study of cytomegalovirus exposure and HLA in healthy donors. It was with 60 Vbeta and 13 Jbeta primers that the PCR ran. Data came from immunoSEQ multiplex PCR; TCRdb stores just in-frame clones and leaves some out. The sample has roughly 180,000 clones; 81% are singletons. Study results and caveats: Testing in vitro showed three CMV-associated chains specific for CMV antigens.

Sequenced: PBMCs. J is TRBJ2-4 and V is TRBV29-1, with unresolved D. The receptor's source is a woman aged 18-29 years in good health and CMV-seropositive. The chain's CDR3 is CSVSIAGAKNIQYF. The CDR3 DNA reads TGCAGCGTTTCCATTGCAGGCGCCAAAAACATTCAGTACTTC.